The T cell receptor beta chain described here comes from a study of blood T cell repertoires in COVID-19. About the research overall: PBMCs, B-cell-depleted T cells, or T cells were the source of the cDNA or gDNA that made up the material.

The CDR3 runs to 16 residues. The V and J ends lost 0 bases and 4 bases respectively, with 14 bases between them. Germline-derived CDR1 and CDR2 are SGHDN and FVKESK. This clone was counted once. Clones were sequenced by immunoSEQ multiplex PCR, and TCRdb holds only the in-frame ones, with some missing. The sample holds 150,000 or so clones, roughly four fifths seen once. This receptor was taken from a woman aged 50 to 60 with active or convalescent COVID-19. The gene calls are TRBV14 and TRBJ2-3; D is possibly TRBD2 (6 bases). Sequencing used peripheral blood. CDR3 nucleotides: TGTGCCAGCAGCCAAGAGGTCTACGGCGGGGCAGATACGCAGTATTTT. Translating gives CASSQEVYGGADTQYF. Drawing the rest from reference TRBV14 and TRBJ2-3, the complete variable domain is EAGVTQFPSHSVIEKGQTVTLRCDPISGHDNLYWYRRVMGKEIKFLLHFVKESKQDESGMPNNRFLAERTGGTYSTLKVQPAELEDSGVYFCASSQEVYGGADTQYFGPGTRLTVL.